Below, 8 T cell receptor beta chains from the same sample are listed, as sequenced in a study of T cell repertoires in cytomegalovirus infection. These TCRs are of unknown antigen specificity. Using its own MiXCR run on the reads, TCRdb lists one record per CDR3 protein. The table lists a few hundred thousand distinct CDR3 sequences, 22% of them singletons. The specimen comprised cultured PBMCs, sampled from culture after CMV antigen stimulation. Receptors were obtained from a human donor in good health (CMV status not recorded). Some clones in this sample may be carry-over from other donors' samples.

The chain carries TRBV7-2 and TRBJ2-4; D might be TRBD2 (6 bases). Trimming stripped 6 bases from V and 9 bases from J, with 15 bases between. The CDR3 totals 13 residues. Looked up from germline, CDR1 is SGHTA and CDR2 is FQGNSA. The CDR3 nucleotides read TGTGCCAGCAGAGCTGGCGGGGTGAGCATTCAGTACTTC. Translation: CASRAGGVSIQYF.

This clonotype was observed at least ten times. V is TRBV19 and J is TRBJ2-1; D possibly matches TRBD1 or TRBD2 (5 bases each). The germline CDR1 and CDR2 sequences are LNHDA and SQIVND (reference sequence). This CDR3 has 14 residues. V was trimmed by 4 bases and J by 6 bases, leaving 13 bases between them. The CDR3 DNA is TGTGCCAGTAGTACCCCGGGGCTGGTCAATGAGCAGTTCTTC. Translating gives CASSTPGLVNEQFF.

This clonotype has just a few counts. The rearrangement joins TRBV12-3 or TRBV12-4 to TRBJ2-7; 9 positions agree with TRBD1. The V and J ends lost 6 bases and 3 bases, in that order; junction bases with no gene match: 9. The CDR3 spans 15 residues. Here the CDR3 reads CASSSSGTGNYEQYF. Written as DNA, the CDR3 is TGTGCCAGCAGCTCGTCCGGGACAGGGAACTACGAGCAGTACTTC.

This clonotype was seen a handful of times. The chain uses TRBV19 and TRBJ2-5, with 11 bases that match TRBD2. There are 14 residues in the CDR3. V lost 4 bases to trimming and J lost 3 bases; unmatched junction nucleotides: 1. CDR1 is LNHDA and CDR2 is SQIVND in the germline V gene (reference sequence). This CDR3 reads CASSKTSGEETQYF. The CDR3, as DNA: TGTGCCAGTAGTAAGACTAGCGGGGAAGAGACCCAGTACTTC.

In its sample, this clonotype was seen many times. J is TRBJ2-7 and V is TRBV11-2; 9 positions match TRBD2. Germline CDR1 and CDR2: SGHAT and FQNNGV. V dropped 4 bases and J dropped 3; count of bases not matched to a gene: 4. This CDR3 is built from 14 residues. The CDR3 region has the DNA TGTGCCAGCAGCTCGGGACTAGCAGACTACGAGCAGTACTTC. Residues: CASSSGLADYEQYF.

The sample holds a few counts of this clonotype. The rearrangement joins TRBV4-1 to TRBJ1-1, with D hard to call. Trimming shortened V by 8 bases and J by 0 bases, and 13 bases separated the two germline ends. Germline V gene lookup returns CDR1 MGHRA and CDR2 YSYEKL. The CDR3 extends over 14 amino acids. Here the CDR3 DNA reads TGCGCCAGCGAGGGCGTCGGGTTGAACACTGAAGCTTTCTTT. It encodes CASEGVGLNTEAFF.

This clonotype was picked up many times. The chain has TRBV7-8 and TRBJ2-7; D remains unclear. This CDR3 has 12 residues. The V end was cut by 5 bases, the J end by 4 bases, with 9 bases between. The germline CDR1 and CDR2 sequences are SGHVS and FQNEAQ. CDR3 DNA sequence: TGTGCCAGCAGCAGGACCGATTACGAGCAGTACGTC. Translation gives CASSRTDYEQYV.

This clonotype was counted many times. V gene TRBV7-2 combines with J gene TRBJ2-5; the match to TRBD1 covers 8 bases. The germline gives CDR1 SGHTA, CDR2 FQGNSA. With 5 bases clipped from V and 3 bases from J, the junction kept 5 bases outside the gene matches. The CDR3 runs to 14 residues. The CDR3 bases are TGTGCCAGCAGCCCCGGGACAGGAAAAGAGACCCAGTACTTC. Its translation is CASSPGTGKETQYF.